The source of this TCR beta chain is a study of shared clonotypes between healthy human individuals (dated by TCRdb to 2018 to 2020). About the full investigation: A few men and two women, aged 18 to 49 years, made up the cohort. Each donor's leukapheresis produced roughly between roughly 0.85 and 10 billion PBMCs. Blood TCR repertoires of a handful of healthy adults were deeply sequenced to estimate repertoire size and the extent of clonotype sharing between individuals. For each donor, CD4 naive and CD4 memory were each given three plates, CD8 naive was given two plates, and CD8 memory was given one plate. To increase sequencing depth and limit assay-specific biases, different laboratories used diverse techniques to prepare libraries and sequence TCR repertoires. The full study reports these points: Higher generation probabilities were observed for clonotypes shared by all four sorted-subset donors than for non-shared clonotypes. Based on pairwise subsampling, the degree of clonotype sharing among donors was expected to be affected by sequencing depth. Only blood was sampled, and tissue TCR repertoires likely differ from those in blood. The genetic and exposure-history diversity represented was limited by the small number of donors. When four donors were compared, the shared fraction of clonotypes was around 5% for naive CD4, 3.5% to 4% for naive CD8, 2% to 2.5% for memory CD4, and less than 0.5% for memory CD8. Even with the large sequencing depth, rarefaction of the sorted-subset datasets indicated that sequencing was incomplete. Naive subsets generally had larger estimated clonotype richness than memory subsets did.

CD8 naive samples consisted of CD45RO-negative cells that were positively selected for CCR7, yielding a CD45RA+CCR7+ population without TemRA cells. Healthy HIV-negative adults with no recently reported acute infections or vaccinations were included as donors. All donors were Caucasian adults living in Nashville, Tennessee, USA. Blood was obtained by leukapheresis, after which PBMCs were separated by Ficoll-Histopaque density gradient centrifugation and cryopreserved in liquid nitrogen vapor phase. Analytical flow cytometry was used to check the purity and quantity of every magnetically sorted T cell population. Genomic DNA was isolated from each sorted fraction and quantified by UV absorbance on a Nanodrop 2000c. TCR CDR3 regions were amplified from genomic DNA by multiplex PCR using the deep immunoSEQ assay. Extracted genomic DNA from each cell subset was distributed evenly across all wells of several immunoSEQ 96-well plates, and each plate was treated as a replicate. For sorted subsets, roughly 200 ng of genomic DNA, equivalent to 30,000 or so T cell genomes, went into each replicate PCR. Purified libraries were measured with a Qubit 3.0 fluorometer, size-checked on a Bioanalyzer 2100, and measured again with the KAPA Library Quantification kit. Every immunoSEQ 96-well plate was sequenced on a separate single-read 150-cycle Illumina NextSeq 550 flow cell. For the original study's pipeline: Because the immunoSEQ output included only junctional sequences and no quality scores, the filtering could not be the same as the filtering used for full-length reads. Sequences were annotated with PyIR, a Python wrapper for IgBLAST v1.9, and V/J genes and CDR3 were assigned using IMGT germline references. Reads were removed for weak V/J assignments (E-value above 1e-6), missing CDR3, stop codons, out-of-frame junctions, or ambiguous translated residues. V3J clonotypes were defined by identical inferred V gene, J gene, and CDR3 amino acid sequence. The percentage overlap between two repertoires was calculated by dividing the number of shared unique clonotypes by the size of the smaller repertoire. Repertoire richness was assessed with RTK rarefaction, the Chao1 estimator, and Recon v2.1 estimates of unobserved clonotypes. For all TCRbeta clonotypes obtained by the gDNA method from several donors, generation probabilities were computed with OLGA. TCRdb carries this immuneACCESS record with in-frame sequences only. Its versions omit some clonotypes, under half of them owing to an unresolved V gene in the studies checked, with the rest unexplained. The DNA was the basis for D and trimming; V, J and clone size are from that table. This sample is represented by roughly 2.1 million clones; approximately 94% of them were singletons. The ten largest clones capture about 1.5% of the sample.

This clone was picked up a small number of times. It has no known antigen specificity. No much larger clonotype is one base removed from it; base qualities were not supplied. This TCR was recovered from a man aged 18 to 30 in good health. Some clones in this sample may be carry-over from other donors' samples. What was sequenced was naive CD8+ T cells from PBMCs. The cell subset or site label, read with the paper, signifies: CD45RA+CCR7+.

In nucleotides, the sequence is TGTGCCACCAGCGGAAAGACAGGGCCGAACACTGAAGCTTTCTTT. This is translated as CATSGKTGPNTEAFF. The V gene is TRBV15 and the J gene is TRBJ1-1; TRBD1 lines up with 7 middle nucleotides. As encoded in the germline V gene (reference sequence), CDR1 is LNHNV while CDR2 is YYDKDF. The CDR3 measures 15 amino acids from cysteine to phenylalanine. Of the read, only the CDR3 DNA is kept; its 45 bases are in frame from base 1. For this chain, trimming is 5 bases at the V end and 1 base at the J end, and the number of junction bases without a gene match is 7.